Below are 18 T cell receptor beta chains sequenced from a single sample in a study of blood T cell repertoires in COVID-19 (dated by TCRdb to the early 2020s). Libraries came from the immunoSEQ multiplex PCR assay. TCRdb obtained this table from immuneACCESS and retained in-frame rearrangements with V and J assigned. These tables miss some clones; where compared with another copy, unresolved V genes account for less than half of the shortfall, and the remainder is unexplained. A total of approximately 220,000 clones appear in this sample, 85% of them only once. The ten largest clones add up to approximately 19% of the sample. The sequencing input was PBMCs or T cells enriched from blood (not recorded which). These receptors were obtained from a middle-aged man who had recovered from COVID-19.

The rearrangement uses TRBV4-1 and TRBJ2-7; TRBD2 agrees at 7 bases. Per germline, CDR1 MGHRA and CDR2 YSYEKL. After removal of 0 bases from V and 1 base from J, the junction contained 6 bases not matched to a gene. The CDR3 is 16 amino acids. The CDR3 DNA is TGCGCCAGCAGCCAAGATTCTAGCGGCAAATCCTACGAGCAGTACTTC. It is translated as CASSQDSSGKSYEQYF.

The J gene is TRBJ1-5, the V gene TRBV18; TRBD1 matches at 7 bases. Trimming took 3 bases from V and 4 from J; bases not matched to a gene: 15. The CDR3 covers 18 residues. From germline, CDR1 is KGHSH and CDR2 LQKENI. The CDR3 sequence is CASSPPRQGSPGNQPQHF. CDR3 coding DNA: TGTGCCAGCTCACCCCCTCGACAGGGTTCCCCTGGAAATCAGCCCCAGCATTTT.

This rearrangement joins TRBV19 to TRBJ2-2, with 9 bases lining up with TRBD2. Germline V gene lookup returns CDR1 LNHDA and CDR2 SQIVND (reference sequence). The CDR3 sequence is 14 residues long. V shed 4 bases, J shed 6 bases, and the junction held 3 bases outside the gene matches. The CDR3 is CASSRLAGAGELFF. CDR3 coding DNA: TGTGCCAGTAGTAGATTAGCGGGAGCCGGGGAGCTGTTTTTT.

The CDR3 DNA reads TGTGCCAGCAGTTACTTAGGACAGAGCCAAGAGACCCAGTACTTC. It translates to CASSYLGQSQETQYF. This chain uses TRBV6-5 with TRBJ2-5, with D possibly being TRBD1 (6 bases). Between the trimmed V and J ends, which lost 1 base and 1 base, there was a span of 10 bases. This CDR3 region has 15 residues. CDR1 MNHEY and CDR2 SVGAGI come from the germline V gene.

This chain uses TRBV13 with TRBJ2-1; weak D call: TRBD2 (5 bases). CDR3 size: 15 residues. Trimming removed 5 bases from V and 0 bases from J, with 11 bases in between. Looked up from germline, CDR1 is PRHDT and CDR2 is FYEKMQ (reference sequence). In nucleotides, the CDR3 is TGTGCCAGCAGCACCCGGGGTAGCTCCTACAATGAGCAGTTCTTC. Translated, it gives CASSTRGSSYNEQFF.

Here the CDR3 reads CARTPGQGASGRNVLNNEQFF. The CDR3 bases are TGTGCCAGAACACCTGGACAGGGGGCTAGCGGGAGGAACGTCCTAAACAATGAGCAGTTCTTC. This chain joins TRBV9 and TRBJ2-1, with D possibly called TRBD1 or TRBD2 (11 bases each). The CDR3 contains 21 residues. The V end lost 8 bases, the J end lost 5 bases, and 38 bases lay between the germline ends. Germline CDR1 is SGDLS and CDR2 is YYNGEE. The variable domain in full, completed from reference TRBV9 and TRBJ2-1, reads DSGVTQTPKHLITATGQRVTLRCSPRSGDLSVYWYQQSLDQGLQFLIQYYNGEERAKGNILERFSAQQFPDLHSELNLSSLELGDSALYFCARTPGQGASGRNVLNNEQFFGPGTRLTVL.

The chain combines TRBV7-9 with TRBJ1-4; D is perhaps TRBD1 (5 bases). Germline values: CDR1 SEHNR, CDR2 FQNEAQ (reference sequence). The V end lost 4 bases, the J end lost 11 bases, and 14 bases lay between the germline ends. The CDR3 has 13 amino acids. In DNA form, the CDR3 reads TGTGCCAGCAGCTCTATGGGGCCAGGTAAACTGTTTTTT. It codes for CASSSMGPGKLFF.

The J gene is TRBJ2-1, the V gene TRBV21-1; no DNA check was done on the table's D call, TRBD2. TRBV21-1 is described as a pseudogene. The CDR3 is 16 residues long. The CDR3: CASSPRFLSSYNEQFF. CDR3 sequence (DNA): TGTGCCAGCAGCCCCCGTTTCCTGAGCTCCTACAATGAGCAGTTCTTC.

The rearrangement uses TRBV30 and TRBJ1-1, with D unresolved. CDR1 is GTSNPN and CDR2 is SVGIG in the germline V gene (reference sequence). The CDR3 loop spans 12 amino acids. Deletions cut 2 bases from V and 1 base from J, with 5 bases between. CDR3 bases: TGTGCCTGGAGTCACTCGAACACTGAAGCTTTCTTT. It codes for CAWSHSNTEAFF.

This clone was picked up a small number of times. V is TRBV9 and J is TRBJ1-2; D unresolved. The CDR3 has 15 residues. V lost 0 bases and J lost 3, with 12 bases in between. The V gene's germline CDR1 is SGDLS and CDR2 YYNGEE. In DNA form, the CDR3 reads TGTGCCAGCAGCGTAGGGGTCAGCCGGGACTATGGCTACACCTTC. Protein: CASSVGVSRDYGYTF.

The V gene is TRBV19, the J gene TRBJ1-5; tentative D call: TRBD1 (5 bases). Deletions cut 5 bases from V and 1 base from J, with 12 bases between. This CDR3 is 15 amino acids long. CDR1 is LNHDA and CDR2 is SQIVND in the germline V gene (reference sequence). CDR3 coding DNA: TGTGCCAGTAGTCGGAACCAGGGCAGCAATCAGCCCCAGCATTTT. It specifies CASSRNQGSNQPQHF.

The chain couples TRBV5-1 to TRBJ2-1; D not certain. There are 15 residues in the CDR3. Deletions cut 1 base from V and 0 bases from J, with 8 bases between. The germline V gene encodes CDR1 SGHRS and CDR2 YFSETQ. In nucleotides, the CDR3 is TGCGCCAGCAGCTTGAGAGAGAGCTCCTACAATGAGCAGTTCTTC. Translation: CASSLRESSYNEQFF. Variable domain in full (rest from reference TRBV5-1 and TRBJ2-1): KAGVTQTPRYLIKTRGQQVTLSCSPISGHRSVSWYQQTPGQGLQFLFEYFSETQRNKGNFPGRFSGRQFSNSRSEMNVSTLELGDSALYLCASSLRESSYNEQFFGPGTRLTVL.

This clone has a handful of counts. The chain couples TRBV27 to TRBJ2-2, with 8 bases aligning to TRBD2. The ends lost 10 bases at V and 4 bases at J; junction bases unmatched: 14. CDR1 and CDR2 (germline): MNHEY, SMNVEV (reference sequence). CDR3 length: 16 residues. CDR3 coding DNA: TGTGCCACCGGTCACCTTAGCGGGACCGTCACCGGGGAGCTGTTTTTT. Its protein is CATGHLSGTVTGELFF.

The CDR3 bases are TGTGCCAGCAGCTTAGATATGCCGGGAGCGTTCTTC. Translated, it gives CASSLDMPGAFF. The chain recombines TRBV11-2 with TRBJ2-1, with D perhaps matching TRBD2 (6 bases). CDR1 is SGHAT and CDR2 is FQNNGV in the germline V gene. V was cut by 0 bases and J by 15 bases, with 12 bases left in between. This CDR3 is 12 amino acids long.

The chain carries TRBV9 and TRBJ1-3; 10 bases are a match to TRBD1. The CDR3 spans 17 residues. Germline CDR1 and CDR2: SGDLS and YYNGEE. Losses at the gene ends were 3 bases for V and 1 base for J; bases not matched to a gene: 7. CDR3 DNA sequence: TGTGCCAGCAGCGGACACCGGGACAGGGGTTCTGGAAACACCATATATTTT. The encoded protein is CASSGHRDRGSGNTIYF.

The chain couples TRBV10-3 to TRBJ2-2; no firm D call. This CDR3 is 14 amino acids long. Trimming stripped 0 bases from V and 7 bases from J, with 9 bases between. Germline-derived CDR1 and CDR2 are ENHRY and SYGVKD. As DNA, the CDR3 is TGTGCCATCAGTGAGTCGAGGTTGGTCGGGGAGCTGTTTTTT. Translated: CAISESRLVGELFF.

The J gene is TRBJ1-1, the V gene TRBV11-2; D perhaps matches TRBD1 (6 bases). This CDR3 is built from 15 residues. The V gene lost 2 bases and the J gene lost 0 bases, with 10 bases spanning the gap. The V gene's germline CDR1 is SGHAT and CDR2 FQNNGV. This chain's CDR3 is CASSLQGSMNTEAFF. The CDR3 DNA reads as TGTGCCAGCAGCTTACAGGGGAGCATGAACACTGAAGCTTTCTTT. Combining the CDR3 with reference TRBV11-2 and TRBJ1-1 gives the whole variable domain EAGVAQSPRYKIIEKRQSVAFWCNPISGHATLYWYQQILGQGPKLLIQFQNNGVVDDSQLPKDRFSAERLKGVDSTLKIQPAKLEDSAVYLCASSLQGSMNTEAFFGQGTRLTVV.

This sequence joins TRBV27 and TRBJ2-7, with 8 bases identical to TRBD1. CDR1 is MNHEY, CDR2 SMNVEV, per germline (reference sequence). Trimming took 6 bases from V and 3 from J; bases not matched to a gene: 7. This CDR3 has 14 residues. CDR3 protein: CASRDREGVYEQYF. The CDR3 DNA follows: TGTGCCAGCAGGGACAGGGAAGGTGTCTACGAGCAGTACTTC.